Listed below are T cell receptor beta chains from one sample, sequenced in a study of blood T cell repertoires in COVID-19. Clones were sequenced by immunoSEQ multiplex PCR, and TCRdb holds only the in-frame ones, with some missing. The table lists some 390,000 clones, around 87% of them singletons. Sequenced sample: peripheral blood. Receptors originate from a woman in her sixties with COVID-19, enrolled during active disease. CDR3s include the opening cysteine and the closing phenylalanine or tryptophan. Each record gives: V gene, J gene, CDR3 protein.

TRBV28	TRBJ1-6	CASSLFDRGGSPLHF
TRBV2	TRBJ1-5	CASSRDRSGPQHF
TRBV5-1	TRBJ2-3	CASSPQGLADGTDTQYF
TRBV21-1	TRBJ1-5	CASSKRDRGGQPQHF
TRBV11-2	TRBJ1-3	CASSRERNSGNTIYF
TRBV5-4	TRBJ2-7	CASSLQGYEQYF
TRBV9	TRBJ2-5	CASSVDGQGAWETQYF
TRBV5-6	TRBJ1-5	CASSLAGQLGGQPQHF
TRBV7-9	TRBJ2-3	CAGGPNSHTQYF
TRBV5-4	TRBJ2-1	CASSPVAGASRSYNEQFF
TRBV9	TRBJ2-5	CASSLYGGSETQYF
TRBV7-3	TRBJ2-1	CASSSGTGLYNEQFF
TRBV7-3	TRBJ2-4	CASSTLRTGKNIQYF
TRBV6-5	TRBJ1-1	CATDKILNTEAFF
TRBV3-1/TRBV3-2	TRBJ2-2	CASRQISGARDTGELFF
TRBV4-1	TRBJ1-2	CASSQSGTGDYGYTF
TRBV19	TRBJ1-6	CASSAQGSSYNSPLHF
TRBV6-6	TRBJ1-2	CASKPGQSNYGYTF
TRBV10-3	TRBJ2-5	CAIGLSGGQETQYF
TRBV3-1/TRBV3-2	TRBJ1-1	CASSYNSNRGNTEAFF
TRBV5-1	TRBJ2-6	CASSLRSLGLEGTGANVLTF
TRBV28	TRBJ1-1	CASSSPVGAMNTEAFF
TRBV10-3	TRBJ1-1	CAIGGMMDTEAFF
TRBV2	TRBJ1-5	CASGGEGINQPQHF
TRBV4-1	TRBJ2-1	CASSPLSALSTGGSYNEQFF
TRBV14	TRBJ2-3	CASSQETLAGRSTDTQYF
TRBV6-4	TRBJ2-3	CASSDVWGRTDTQYF
TRBV18	TRBJ1-2	CASSKQDYNVYGYTF
TRBV30	TRBJ1-6	CAWRQGRAPLHF
TRBV5-6	TRBJ2-2	CASSLDKGLLNTGELFF
TRBV7-2	TRBJ2-1	CASSSGRLDEQFF
TRBV5-1	TRBJ2-7	CASSFAGSPGEQYF
TRBV27	TRBJ2-7	CASSPSTGGIDYEQYF
TRBV6-5	TRBJ1-2	CASSPGTGGYGYTF
TRBV5-1	TRBJ1-1	CASSTRTGSEAFF
TRBV2	TRBJ2-7	CASSKRALILGEQYF
TRBV6-5	TRBJ1-1	CASTRPGESEAFF
TRBV15	TRBJ2-5	CATSRVRRGVTSRTQYF
TRBV7-9	TRBJ2-3	CASSFFGVITDTQYF
TRBV3-1/TRBV3-2	TRBJ1-2	CASSQAGGGSGYTF
TRBV19	TRBJ1-4	CASSIDGGLQGEKLFF
TRBV2	TRBJ1-4	CASSPSGGSIYEKLFF
TRBV7-2	TRBJ2-1	CASSWGNSYNEQFF
TRBV6-5	TRBJ1-5	CASSYSRVRSNQPQHF
TRBV7-9	TRBJ1-6	CASSLGQVRDSPLHF
TRBV18	TRBJ2-5	CASSTGTGLETQYF
TRBV18	TRBJ2-1	CASSPPQKRGVTYNEQFF
TRBV29-1	TRBJ1-2	CSVGQVSFGYTF
TRBV11-2	TRBJ2-7	CASRPAGPEGNEQYF
TRBV9	TRBJ1-3	CASSVGPGDSGNTIYF
TRBV6-6	TRBJ1-5	CASRSGGKASNQPQHF
TRBV18	TRBJ1-1	CASSRGPRQNTEAFF
TRBV6-1	TRBJ2-3	CASSEKRAGSTDTQYF
TRBV28	TRBJ1-1	CASSLRPGAGKNTEAFF
TRBV7-8	TRBJ2-7	CASTLGRTAVSYEQYF
TRBV7-9	TRBJ2-5	CASSLGVTGKETQYF
TRBV28	TRBJ2-3	CASRPSGVDTQYF
TRBV9	TRBJ1-1	CASTAGPTNTEAFF
TRBV28	TRBJ1-1	CASRKHRGLTEAFF
TRBV2	TRBJ1-1	CASSESGGTEAFF